This is a list of T cell receptor beta chains from one sample in a study of vaccination and CD4 T cells after COVID-19. Using its own MiXCR run on the PCR reads, TCRdb lists one record per CDR3 protein. The data hold 14,000 or so distinct CDR3 sequences, with 55% to 75% observed a single time. No antigen has been assigned to these receptors. Sequencing used CD4+ T cells from blood, cultured in vitro. The origin of the receptors is a human donor who had recovered from COVID-19. Each CDR3 is given with its conserved first and last residue. Each record gives: J gene, V gene, CDR3 protein.

J gene: TRBJ1-4
V gene: TRBV24-1
CDR3 protein: CATSDPEEEKLFF

J gene: TRBJ2-3
V gene: TRBV20-1
CDR3 protein: CSASYLGRTTDTQYF

J gene: TRBJ2-5
V gene: TRBV30
CDR3 protein: CAWSVKGGETQYF

J gene: TRBJ1-2
V gene: TRBV2
CDR3 protein: CASTGNYGYTF

J gene: TRBJ2-3
V gene: TRBV5-6
CDR3 protein: CASSLVADTQYF

J gene: TRBJ1-2
V gene: TRBV6-1
CDR3 protein: CASSLHPGQGYGYTF

J gene: TRBJ1-1
V gene: TRBV29-1
CDR3 protein: CSVDIFSGSGLTEAFF

J gene: TRBJ2-5
V gene: TRBV12-1
CDR3 protein: CASSFAGVSWGGTQYF

J gene: TRBJ1-2
V gene: TRBV10-3
CDR3 protein: CAISENPTGADGNTF

J gene: TRBJ1-1
V gene: TRBV6-2/TRBV6-3
CDR3 protein: CATGQGWQTEAFF

J gene: TRBJ1-1
V gene: TRBV11-2
CDR3 protein: CASSLVRGRDPEAFF

J gene: TRBJ2-5
V gene: TRBV15
CDR3 protein: CATSRGDYQETQYF

J gene: TRBJ1-2
V gene: TRBV28
CDR3 protein: CASRDGTGGALYGYTF

J gene: TRBJ1-2
V gene: TRBV20-1
CDR3 protein: CSVETPGQGSGYTF

J gene: TRBJ1-6
V gene: TRBV12-5
CDR3 protein: CASGLGLIGSPLHF

J gene: TRBJ2-1
V gene: TRBV7-2
CDR3 protein: CASSVDSDNEQFF

J gene: TRBJ2-7
V gene: TRBV12-3/TRBV12-4
CDR3 protein: CASSLVNNHEQYF

J gene: TRBJ2-3
V gene: TRBV9
CDR3 protein: CASSFQPVRMTDTQYF

J gene: TRBJ1-2
V gene: TRBV2
CDR3 protein: CASRPRAQGLHGYTF

J gene: TRBJ1-2
V gene: TRBV7-2
CDR3 protein: CASSLDLSNGYTF

J gene: TRBJ2-3
V gene: TRBV6-4
CDR3 protein: CASSEGLAFGTDTQYF

J gene: TRBJ2-2
V gene: TRBV11-2
CDR3 protein: CASSVQTNTGELFF

J gene: TRBJ2-5
V gene: TRBV4-1
CDR3 protein: CASSQERGLGTQYF

J gene: TRBJ2-1
V gene: TRBV11-1
CDR3 protein: CASSSRGGSNEQFF

J gene: TRBJ2-4
V gene: TRBV12-3/TRBV12-4
CDR3 protein: CASSLATHWGIQYF

J gene: TRBJ1-6
V gene: TRBV20-1
CDR3 protein: CSASEGPDDSLHF

J gene: TRBJ1-6
V gene: TRBV27
CDR3 protein: CASTLGAAKGSPLHF

J gene: TRBJ2-2
V gene: TRBV7-3
CDR3 protein: CASSLGLGLAGGGELFF

J gene: TRBJ1-2
V gene: TRBV20-1
CDR3 protein: CSARSGVYGYTF

J gene: TRBJ2-2
V gene: TRBV20-1
CDR3 protein: CSARTTSGRGGTGELFF

J gene: TRBJ1-1
V gene: TRBV6-1
CDR3 protein: CASSESMNTEAFF

J gene: TRBJ2-7
V gene: TRBV20-1
CDR3 protein: CSASRYSWEQYF

J gene: TRBJ2-1
V gene: TRBV6-5
CDR3 protein: CASSYPLGGTGTFYNEQFF

J gene: TRBJ2-3
V gene: TRBV20-1
CDR3 protein: CSASLATDTQYF

J gene: TRBJ2-5
V gene: TRBV20-1
CDR3 protein: CSACRVPLEETQYF

J gene: TRBJ1-2
V gene: TRBV7-9
CDR3 protein: CASSLGVGSYGYTF

J gene: TRBJ1-5
V gene: TRBV6-5
CDR3 protein: CASSYSFGGNSNQPQHF

J gene: TRBJ2-2
V gene: TRBV19
CDR3 protein: CASSIERGNTGELFF

J gene: TRBJ1-2
V gene: TRBV6-2/TRBV6-3
CDR3 protein: CASSHGGVYTF

J gene: TRBJ1-5
V gene: TRBV6-1
CDR3 protein: CASSGLGQGAQPQHF

J gene: TRBJ2-7
V gene: TRBV7-9
CDR3 protein: CASSSTQGRYEQYF

J gene: TRBJ1-2
V gene: TRBV7-3
CDR3 protein: CASSLNPGAGDGYTF

J gene: TRBJ2-2
V gene: TRBV27
CDR3 protein: CASSFQFAVTGELFF

J gene: TRBJ1-5
V gene: TRBV15
CDR3 protein: CATSPVRTPHQPQHF

J gene: TRBJ1-1
V gene: TRBV19
CDR3 protein: CASSIFPLGMNTEAFF

J gene: TRBJ2-2
V gene: TRBV7-8
CDR3 protein: CASSLRPENTGELFF

J gene: TRBJ2-3
V gene: TRBV5-1
CDR3 protein: CASSLEGFHTDTQYF

J gene: TRBJ1-2
V gene: TRBV6-1
CDR3 protein: CASIQSPRGGYGYTF

J gene: TRBJ1-5
V gene: TRBV14
CDR3 protein: CASSQDGYSNQPQHF

J gene: TRBJ1-5
V gene: TRBV20-1
CDR3 protein: CSAGSNLDQPQHF

J gene: TRBJ2-7
V gene: TRBV21-1
CDR3 protein: CASSKEKGRYEQYF

J gene: TRBJ1-6
V gene: TRBV6-1
CDR3 protein: CASRKLDRGDSPLHF